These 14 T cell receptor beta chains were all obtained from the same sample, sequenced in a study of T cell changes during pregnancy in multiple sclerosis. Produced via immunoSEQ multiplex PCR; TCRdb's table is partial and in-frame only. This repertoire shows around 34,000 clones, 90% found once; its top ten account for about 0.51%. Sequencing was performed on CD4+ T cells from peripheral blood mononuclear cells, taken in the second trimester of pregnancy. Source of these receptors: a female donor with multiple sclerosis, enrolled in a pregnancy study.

In nucleotides, the CDR3 is TGTGCCAGCAGTTACTTAGGCATGACAGGGAACACTGAAGCTTTCTTT. This codes for CASSYLGMTGNTEAFF. This rearrangement joins TRBV6-5 to TRBJ1-1, with D perhaps matching TRBD1 (6 bases). The CDR3 covers 16 residues. Trimming cost V 1 base and J 1 base, with 13 bases left between them. CDR1 and CDR2 (germline): MNHEY, SVGAGI.

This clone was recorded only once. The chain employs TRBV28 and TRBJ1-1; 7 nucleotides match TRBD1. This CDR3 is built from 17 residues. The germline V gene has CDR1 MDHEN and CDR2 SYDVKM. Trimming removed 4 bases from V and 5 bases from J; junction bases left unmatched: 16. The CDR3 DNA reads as TGTGCCAGCAGTTCACGTGCGGGCCCAGGGGGGAAGACTGAAGCTTTCTTT. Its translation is CASSSRAGPGGKTEAFF.

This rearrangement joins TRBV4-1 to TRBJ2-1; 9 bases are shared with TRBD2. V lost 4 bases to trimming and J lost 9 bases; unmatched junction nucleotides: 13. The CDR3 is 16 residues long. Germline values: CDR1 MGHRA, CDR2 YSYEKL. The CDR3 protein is CASSRQAGGGWVEQFF. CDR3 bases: TGCGCCAGCAGCCGTCAAGCGGGAGGCGGTTGGGTTGAGCAGTTCTTC.

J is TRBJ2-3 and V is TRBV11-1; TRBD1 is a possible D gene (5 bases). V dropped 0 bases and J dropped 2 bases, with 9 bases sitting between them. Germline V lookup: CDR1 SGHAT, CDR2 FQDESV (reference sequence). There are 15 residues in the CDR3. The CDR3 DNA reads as TGTGCCAGCAGCTTAGCTTCAGGGCCCACAGATACGCAGTATTTT. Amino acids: CASSLASGPTDTQYF.

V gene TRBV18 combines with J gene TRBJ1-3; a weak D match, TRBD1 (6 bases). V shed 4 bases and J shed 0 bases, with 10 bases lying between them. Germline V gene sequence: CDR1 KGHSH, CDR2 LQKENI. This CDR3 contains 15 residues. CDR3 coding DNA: TGTGCCAGCTCACGCCTACAGGGCTCTGGAAACACCATATATTTT. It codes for CASSRLQGSGNTIYF.

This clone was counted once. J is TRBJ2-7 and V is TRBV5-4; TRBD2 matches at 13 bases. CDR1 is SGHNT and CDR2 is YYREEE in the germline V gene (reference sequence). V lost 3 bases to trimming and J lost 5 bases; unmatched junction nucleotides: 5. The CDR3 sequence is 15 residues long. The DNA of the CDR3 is TGTGCCAGCAGCTCGGGACTAGCGGGAATCAACGAGCAGTACTTC. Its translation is CASSSGLAGINEQYF.

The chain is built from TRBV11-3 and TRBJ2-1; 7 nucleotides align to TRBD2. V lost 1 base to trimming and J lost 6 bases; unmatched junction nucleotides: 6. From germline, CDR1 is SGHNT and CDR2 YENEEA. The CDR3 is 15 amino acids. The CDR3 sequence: CASSLGGGSGNEQFF. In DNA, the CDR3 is TGTGCCAGCAGCTTAGGGGGGGGTAGCGGCAATGAGCAGTTCTTC.

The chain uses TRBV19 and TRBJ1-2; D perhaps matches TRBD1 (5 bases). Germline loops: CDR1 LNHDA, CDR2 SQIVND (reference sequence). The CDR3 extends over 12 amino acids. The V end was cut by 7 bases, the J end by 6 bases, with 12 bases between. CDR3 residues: CASTGLADGYTF. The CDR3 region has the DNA TGTGCCAGTACAGGGTTAGCAGATGGCTACACCTTC.

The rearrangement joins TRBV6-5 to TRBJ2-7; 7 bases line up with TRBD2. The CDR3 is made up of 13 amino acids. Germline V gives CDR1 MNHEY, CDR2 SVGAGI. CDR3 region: CVVGGGRPHEQYF. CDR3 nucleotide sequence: TGTGTGGTGGGGGGAGGGCGTCCCCACGAGCAGTACTTC.

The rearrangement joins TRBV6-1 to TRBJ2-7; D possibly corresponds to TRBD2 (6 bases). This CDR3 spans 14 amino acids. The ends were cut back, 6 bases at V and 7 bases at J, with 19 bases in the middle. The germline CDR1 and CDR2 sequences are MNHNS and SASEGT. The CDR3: CASRGTGLLSEQYF. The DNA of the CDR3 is TGTGCCAGCAGAGGGACTGGCCTCCTCAGTGAGCAGTACTTC.

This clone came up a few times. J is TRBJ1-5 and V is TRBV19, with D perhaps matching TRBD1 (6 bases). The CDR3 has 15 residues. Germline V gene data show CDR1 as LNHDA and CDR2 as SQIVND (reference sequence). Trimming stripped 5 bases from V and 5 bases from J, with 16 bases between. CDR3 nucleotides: TGTGCCAGTAGTGCTACAGTGAACAGGGATCAGCCCCAGCATTTT. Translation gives CASSATVNRDQPQHF.

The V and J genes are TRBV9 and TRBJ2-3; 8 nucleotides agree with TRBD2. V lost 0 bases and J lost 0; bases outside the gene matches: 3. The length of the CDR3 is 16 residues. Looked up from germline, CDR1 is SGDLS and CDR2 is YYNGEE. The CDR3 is CASSVGASGSTDTQYF. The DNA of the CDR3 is TGTGCCAGCAGCGTAGGGGCTAGCGGGAGCACAGATACGCAGTATTTT. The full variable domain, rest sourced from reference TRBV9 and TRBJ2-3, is DSGVTQTPKHLITATGQRVTLRCSPRSGDLSVYWYQQSLDQGLQFLIQYYNGEERAKGNILERFSAQQFPDLHSELNLSSLELGDSALYFCASSVGASGSTDTQYFGPGTRLTVL.

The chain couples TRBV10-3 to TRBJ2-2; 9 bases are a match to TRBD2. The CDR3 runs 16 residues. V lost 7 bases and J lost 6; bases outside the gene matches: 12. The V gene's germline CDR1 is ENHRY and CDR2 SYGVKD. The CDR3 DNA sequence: TGTGCCATCAAAGACGGCGGGAGGGCCTTCCCCGGGGAGCTGTTTTTT. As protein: CAIKDGGRAFPGELFF.

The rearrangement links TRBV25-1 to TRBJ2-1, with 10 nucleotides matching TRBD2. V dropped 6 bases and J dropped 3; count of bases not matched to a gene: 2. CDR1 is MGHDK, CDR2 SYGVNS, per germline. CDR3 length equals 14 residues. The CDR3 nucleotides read TGTGCCAGCAGCCGACTAGCGGGCTACAATGAGCAGTTCTTC. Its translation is CASSRLAGYNEQFF.